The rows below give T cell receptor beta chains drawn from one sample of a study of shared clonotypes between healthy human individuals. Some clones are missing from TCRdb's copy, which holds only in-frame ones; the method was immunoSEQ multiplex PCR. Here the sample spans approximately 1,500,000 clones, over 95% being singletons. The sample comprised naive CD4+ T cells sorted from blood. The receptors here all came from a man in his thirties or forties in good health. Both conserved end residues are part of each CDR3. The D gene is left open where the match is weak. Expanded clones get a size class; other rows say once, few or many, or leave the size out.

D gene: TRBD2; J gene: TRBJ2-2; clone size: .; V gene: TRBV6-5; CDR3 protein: CASSPLAGGELFF; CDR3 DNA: TGTGCCAGCAGTCCATTAGCGGGCGGGGAGCTGTTTTTT
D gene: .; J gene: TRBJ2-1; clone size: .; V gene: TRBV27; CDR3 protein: CASINRPSLYNEQFF; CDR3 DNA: TGTGCCAGCATCAACAGGCCCAGTCTTTACAATGAGCAGTTCTTC
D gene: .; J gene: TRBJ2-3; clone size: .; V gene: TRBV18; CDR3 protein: CASSPQEDTQYF; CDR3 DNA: TGTGCCAGCTCACCACAAGAAGATACGCAGTATTTT
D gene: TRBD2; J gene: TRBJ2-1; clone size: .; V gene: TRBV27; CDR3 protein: CASRPRLAGVVYNEQFF; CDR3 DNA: TGTGCCAGCAGACCTAGACTAGCGGGAGTGGTCTACAATGAGCAGTTCTTC
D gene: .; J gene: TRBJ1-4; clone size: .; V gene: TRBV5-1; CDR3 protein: CASSSSTGADEKLFF; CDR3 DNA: TGCGCCAGCAGCTCCTCGACAGGTGCTGATGAAAAACTGTTTTTT
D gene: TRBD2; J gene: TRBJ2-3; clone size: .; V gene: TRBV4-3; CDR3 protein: CASSQEPGLAGGTQYF; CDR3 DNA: TGCGCCAGCAGCCAAGAGCCGGGACTAGCGGGGGGTACGCAGTATTTT
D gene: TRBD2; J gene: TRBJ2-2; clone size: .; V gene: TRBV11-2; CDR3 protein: CAGSLVAGGGELFF; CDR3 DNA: TGTGCCGGCAGCTTAGTAGCGGGAGGTGGGGAGCTGTTTTTT
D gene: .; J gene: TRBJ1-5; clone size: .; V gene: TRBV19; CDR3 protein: CASSRVVSNQPQHF; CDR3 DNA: TGTGCCAGTAGTAGGGTCGTAAGCAATCAGCCCCAGCATTTT
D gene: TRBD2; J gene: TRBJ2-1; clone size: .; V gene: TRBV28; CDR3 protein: CVVGLAEYNEQFF; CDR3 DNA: TGTGTCGTCGGACTAGCGGAGTACAATGAGCAGTTCTTC
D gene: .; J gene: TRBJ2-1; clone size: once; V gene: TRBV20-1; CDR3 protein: CSARDAPLEFF; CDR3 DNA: TGCAGTGCTAGGGACGCCCCCCTCGAGTTCTTC
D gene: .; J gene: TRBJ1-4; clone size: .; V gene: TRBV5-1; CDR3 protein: CASSYIGTNEKLFF; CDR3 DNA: TGCGCCAGCAGCTACATAGGAACTAATGAAAAACTGTTTTTT
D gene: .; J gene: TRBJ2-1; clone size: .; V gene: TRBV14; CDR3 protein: CASSQARGRAFNEQFF; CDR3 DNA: TGTGCCAGCAGCCAGGCCAGGGGGAGGGCATTCAATGAGCAGTTCTTC
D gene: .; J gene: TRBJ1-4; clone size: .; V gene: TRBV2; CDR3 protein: CASRFEREKLFF; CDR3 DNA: TGTGCCAGCAGGTTCGAGAGGGAAAAACTGTTTTTT
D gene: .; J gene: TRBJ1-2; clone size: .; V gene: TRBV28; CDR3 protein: CASSPDGAYGYTF; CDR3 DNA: TGTGCCAGCAGTCCAGACGGGGCTTACGGCTACACCTTC
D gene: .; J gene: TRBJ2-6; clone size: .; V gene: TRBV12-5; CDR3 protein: CASGFGTGSGANVLTF; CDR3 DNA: TGTGCTAGTGGTTTCGGGACGGGCTCTGGGGCCAACGTCCTGACTTTC
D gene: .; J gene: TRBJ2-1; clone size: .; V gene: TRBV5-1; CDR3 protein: CASSLGLADYNEQFF; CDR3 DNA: TGCGCCAGCAGCTTGGGTCTAGCAGACTACAATGAGCAGTTCTTC
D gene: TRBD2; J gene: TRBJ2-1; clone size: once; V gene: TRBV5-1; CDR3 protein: CASIEGAGASYNEQFF; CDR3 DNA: TGCGCCAGCATTGAAGGAGCGGGAGCCTCCTACAATGAGCAGTTCTTC
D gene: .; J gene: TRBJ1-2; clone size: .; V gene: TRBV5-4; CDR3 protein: CASSSILKGDGGYGYTF; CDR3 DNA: TGTGCCAGCAGCTCGATTTTAAAAGGGGACGGCGGCTATGGCTACACCTTC
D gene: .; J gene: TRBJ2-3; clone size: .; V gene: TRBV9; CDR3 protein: CASSVVWGRPTGIRTDTQYF; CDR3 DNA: TGTGCCAGCAGCGTAGTTTGGGGCAGGCCAACCGGTATCAGGACAGATACGCAGTATTTT
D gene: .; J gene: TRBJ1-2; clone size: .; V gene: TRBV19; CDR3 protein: CASSIKPGTQYGYTF; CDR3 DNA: TGTGCCAGTAGTATTAAACCGGGGACGCAATATGGCTACACCTTC
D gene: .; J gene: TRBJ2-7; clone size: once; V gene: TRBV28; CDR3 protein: CASSFGEQYF; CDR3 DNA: TGTGCCAGCAGTTTCGGCGAGCAGTACTTC
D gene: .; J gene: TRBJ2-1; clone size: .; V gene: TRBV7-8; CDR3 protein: CASSFVDEQFF; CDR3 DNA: TGTGCCAGCAGCTTTGTTGACGAGCAGTTCTTC
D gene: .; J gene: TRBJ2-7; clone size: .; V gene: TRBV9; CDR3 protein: CASSKGAVYEQYF; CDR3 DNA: TGTGCCAGCAGCAAAGGGGCGGTGTACGAGCAGTACTTC
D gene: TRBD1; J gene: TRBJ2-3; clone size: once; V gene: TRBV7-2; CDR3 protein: CASSFTGGPDTQYF; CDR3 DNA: TGTGCCAGCAGCTTTACAGGGGGACCAGATACGCAGTATTTT
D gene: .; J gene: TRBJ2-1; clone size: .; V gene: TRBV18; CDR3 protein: CASSPPEVYYNEQFF; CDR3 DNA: TGTGCCAGCTCACCACCGGAAGTGTACTACAATGAGCAGTTCTTC
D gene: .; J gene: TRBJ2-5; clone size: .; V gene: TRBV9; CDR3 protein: CASSPVQETQYF; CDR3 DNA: TGTGCCAGCAGCCCCGTCCAAGAGACCCAGTACTTC
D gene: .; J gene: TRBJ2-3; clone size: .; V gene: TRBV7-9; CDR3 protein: CASSLVRATSTDTQYF; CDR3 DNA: TGTGCCAGCAGCTTAGTCCGAGCGACTAGCACAGATACGCAGTATTTT
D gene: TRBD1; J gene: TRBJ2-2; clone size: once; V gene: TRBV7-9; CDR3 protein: CASSTVQGVNTGELFF; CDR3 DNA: TGTGCCAGCAGCACGGTACAGGGGGTGAACACCGGGGAGCTGTTTTTT
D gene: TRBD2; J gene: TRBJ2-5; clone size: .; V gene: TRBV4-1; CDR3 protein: CASSAVPVPSGRGETQYF; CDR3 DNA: TGCGCCAGCAGCGCCGTTCCCGTCCCTAGCGGCCGAGGGGAGACCCAGTACTTC
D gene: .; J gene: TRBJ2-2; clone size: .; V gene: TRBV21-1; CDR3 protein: CASKKCWDRDTGELFF; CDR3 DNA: TGTGCCAGCAAAAAATGTTGGGACAGGGACACCGGGGAGCTGTTTTTT
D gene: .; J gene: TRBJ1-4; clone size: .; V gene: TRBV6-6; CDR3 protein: CASSYSRLRGREKLFF; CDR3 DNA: TGTGCCAGCAGTTACTCGAGGTTGAGGGGCCGGGAAAAACTGTTTTTT
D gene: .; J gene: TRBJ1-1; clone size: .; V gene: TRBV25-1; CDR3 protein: CASSDMNTEAFF; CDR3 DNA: TGTGCCAGCAGTGATATGAACACTGAAGCTTTCTTT
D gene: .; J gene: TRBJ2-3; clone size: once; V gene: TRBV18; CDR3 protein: CASSPRDGSRTDTQYF; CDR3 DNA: TGTGCCAGCTCACCACGTGACGGGAGTAGGACAGATACGCAGTATTTT
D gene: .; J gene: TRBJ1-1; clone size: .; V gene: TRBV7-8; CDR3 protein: CASSPIPEFTEAFF; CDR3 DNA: TGTGCCAGCAGCCCAATTCCAGAGTTCACTGAAGCTTTCTTT
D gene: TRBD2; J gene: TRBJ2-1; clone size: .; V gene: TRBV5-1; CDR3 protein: CASSLASLAGGTLSSYNEQFF; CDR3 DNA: TGCGCCAGCAGCTTGGCTAGTTTAGCGGGAGGCACCCTGAGCTCCTACAATGAGCAGTTCTTC
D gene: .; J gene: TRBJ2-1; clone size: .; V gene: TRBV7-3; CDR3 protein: CASSMSFSSYNEQFF; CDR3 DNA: TGTGCCAGCAGCATGAGCTTCTCCTCCTACAATGAGCAGTTCTTC
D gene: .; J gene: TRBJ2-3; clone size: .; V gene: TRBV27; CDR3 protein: CASRFQGLGTDTQYF; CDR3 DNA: TGTGCCAGCAGATTCCAGGGTTTGGGCACAGATACGCAGTATTTT
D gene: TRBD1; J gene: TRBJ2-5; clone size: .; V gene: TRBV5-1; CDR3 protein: CASSLGSTGKETQYF; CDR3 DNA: TGCGCCAGCAGCTTGGGATCGACAGGGAAAGAGACCCAGTACTTC
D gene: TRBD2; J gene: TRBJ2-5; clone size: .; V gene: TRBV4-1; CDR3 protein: CASSPRLAGDGLETQYF; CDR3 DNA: TGCGCCAGCAGCCCCCGACTAGCGGGAGACGGGCTGGAGACCCAGTACTTC
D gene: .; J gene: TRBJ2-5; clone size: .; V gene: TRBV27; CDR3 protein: CASSLSVGSWETQYF; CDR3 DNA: TGTGCCAGCAGTTTATCAGTCGGGTCGTGGGAGACCCAGTACTTC
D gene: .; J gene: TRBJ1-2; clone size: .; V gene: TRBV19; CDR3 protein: CASSLNLGESYGYTF; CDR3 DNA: TGTGCCAGTAGTCTAAATCTCGGGGAGTCCTATGGCTACACCTTC
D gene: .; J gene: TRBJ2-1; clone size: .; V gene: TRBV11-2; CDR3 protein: CASSLDSPAYNEQFF; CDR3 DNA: TGTGCCAGCAGCTTAGATTCCCCGGCTTACAATGAGCAGTTCTTC
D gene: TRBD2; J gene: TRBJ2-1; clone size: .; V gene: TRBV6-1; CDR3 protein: CASSETLGLAGGEQFF; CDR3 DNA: TGTGCCAGCAGTGAAACGTTAGGACTAGCGGGAGGTGAGCAGTTCTTC
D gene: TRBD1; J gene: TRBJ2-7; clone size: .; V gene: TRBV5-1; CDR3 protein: CASSPQDRAGEQYF; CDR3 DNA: TGCGCCAGCAGCCCCCAGGACAGGGCGGGGGAGCAGTACTTC
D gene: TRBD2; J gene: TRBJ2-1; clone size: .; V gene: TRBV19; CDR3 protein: CASSRLAGKNEQFF; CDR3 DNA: TGTGCCAGTAGCAGGCTAGCGGGAAAGAATGAGCAGTTCTTC